Following are 28 T cell receptor beta chains from one sample sequenced in a study of cytomegalovirus exposure and HLA in healthy donors. Clones were sequenced by immunoSEQ multiplex PCR, and TCRdb holds only the in-frame ones, with some missing. The profile shows around 400,000 clones, roughly 90% of them singletons. Sequenced sample: PBMCs. The receptors were sampled from a woman aged 18-29 years in good health and CMV-seronegative.

The CDR3 bases are TGTGCCAGCAGTTTCCTTGGGACTAGCGGGGGGCCAACTAGCACAGATACGCAGTATTTT. Its translation: CASSFLGTSGGPTSTDTQYF. The chain links TRBV27 to TRBJ2-3, with TRBD2 identical over 15 bases. The CDR3 is made up of 20 amino acids. The V gene's germline CDR1 is MNHEY and CDR2 SMNVEV (reference sequence). With V trimmed by 3 bases and J by 0 bases, 10 bases remained unmatched.

V usage is TRBV28 and J usage is TRBJ2-7; 8 bases are a match to TRBD1. The CDR3 length is 15 residues. Germline CDR1 MDHEN, CDR2 SYDVKM. V was pared by 5 bases and J by 5 bases, with 11 bases of the junction left unmatched. Here the CDR3 reads CASSPLRTGINEQYF. For the CDR3, the DNA is TGTGCCAGCAGTCCTCTCCGGACAGGGATCAACGAGCAGTACTTC.

V usage is TRBV10-2 and J usage is TRBJ2-7, with a tentative D call TRBD1 (6 bases). Deletions cut 5 bases from V and 2 bases from J, with 13 bases between. Germline V CDR1 and CDR2: WSHSY, SAAADI. This CDR3 comprises 14 residues. The CDR3 loop is CASSPWTEPYEQYF. In DNA form, the CDR3 reads TGCGCCAGCAGTCCTTGGACAGAGCCCTACGAGCAGTACTTC.

The chain couples TRBV9 to TRBJ2-7, with TRBD2 as a possible D gene (6 bases). The CDR3 has 15 residues. CDR1 is SGDLS and CDR2 is YYNGEE in the germline V gene. Deletions cut 0 bases from V and 5 bases from J, with 15 bases between. CDR3 sequence: CASSVAVGGENEQYF. The CDR3, as DNA: TGTGCCAGCAGCGTAGCTGTGGGGGGTGAAAACGAGCAGTACTTC.

The V and J genes are TRBV20-1 and TRBJ2-7, with D possibly TRBD2 on 6 matching bases. CDR3 size: 11 residues. V was shortened by 7 bases and J by 4 bases, with 11 bases between the two germline ends. Germline values: CDR1 DFQATT, CDR2 SNEGSKA (reference sequence). The DNA for the CDR3 is TGCAGTGGGCGGGGTACTTACGAGCAGTACTTC. It specifies CSGRGTYEQYF.

The chain couples TRBV27 to TRBJ2-7; 7 nucleotides agree with TRBD2. V trimming: 5 bases; J trimming: 1 base; junction bases outside the gene matches: 11. Germline assignment: CDR1 MNHEY and CDR2 SMNVEV (reference sequence). The CDR3 runs 16 residues. This CDR3 reads CASSPNRLADSYEQYF. The DNA of the CDR3 is TGTGCCAGCAGTCCAAACCGGCTAGCGGATTCCTACGAGCAGTACTTC.

The rearrangement joins TRBV7-8 to TRBJ2-3; tentatively, D is TRBD2 (5 bases). This CDR3 has 16 residues. Looked up from germline, CDR1 is SGHVS and CDR2 is FQNEAQ. Trimming took 1 base from V and 2 from J, leaving 13 bases between them. Here the CDR3 reads CASSLDIWEFTDTQYF. Written as DNA, the CDR3 is TGTGCCAGCAGCTTAGACATTTGGGAGTTCACAGATACGCAGTATTTT.

The chain carries TRBV19 and TRBJ1-2; 10 bases are a match to TRBD1. The ends lost 5 bases at V and 3 bases at J; junction bases unmatched: 6. Germline V gene lookup returns CDR1 LNHDA and CDR2 SQIVND (reference sequence). The CDR3 contains 15 residues. The CDR3 coding sequence is TGTGCCAGTAGTTGGGCCGGGACAGGGGACTATGGCTACACCTTC. Residues: CASSWAGTGDYGYTF. The full variable domain, in which reference TRBV19 and TRBJ1-2 provide the parts outside the CDR3, is DGGITQSPKYLFRKEGQNVTLSCEQNLNHDAMYWYRQDPGQGLRLIYYSQIVNDFQKGDIAEGYSVSREKKESFPLTVTSAQKNPTAFYLCASSWAGTGDYGYTFGSGTRLTVV.

This rearrangement joins TRBV7-9 to TRBJ1-4; a possible D gene is TRBD1 (5 bases). This CDR3 contains 15 residues. Germline V gene data show CDR1 as SEHNR and CDR2 as FQNEAQ (reference sequence). Trimming shortened V by 5 bases and J by 5 bases, and 15 bases separated the two germline ends. Here the CDR3 DNA reads TGTGCCAGCAGCCCCGAATGGGGGGGAAATGAAAAACTGTTTTTT. Its protein product is CASSPEWGGNEKLFF.

This chain joins TRBV7-9 and TRBJ2-1, with no clear D. With 5 bases removed from V and 0 bases from J, the gap between germline ends came to 11 bases. Germline lookup yields CDR1 SEHNR and CDR2 FQNEAQ (reference sequence). The CDR3 contains 15 residues. CDR3 bases: TGTGCCAGCAGCCCTAGACTGCCCTCCTACAATGAGCAGTTCTTC. It translates to CASSPRLPSYNEQFF.

J is TRBJ1-2 and V is TRBV11-2; TRBD1 is a possible D gene (5 bases). This CDR3 has 14 residues. Germline V gene data show CDR1 as SGHAT and CDR2 as FQNNGV. V was trimmed by 0 bases and J by 8 bases, leaving 13 bases between them. DNA of the CDR3: TGTGCCAGCAGCTTAGATCTAGGGGTCGGAGGCTACACCTTC. Its protein product is CASSLDLGVGGYTF.

The rearrangement joins TRBV10-2 to TRBJ1-5; a possible D gene is TRBD1 (5 bases). The CDR3 runs to 15 residues. Germline V gives CDR1 WSHSY, CDR2 SAAADI. Trimming shortened V by 2 bases and J by 4 bases, and 12 bases separated the two germline ends. The CDR3 spells CASSEAWGSNQPQHF. For the CDR3, the DNA is TGCGCCAGCAGTGAGGCGTGGGGCAGTAATCAGCCCCAGCATTTT.

This clone has a handful of counts. The rearrangement links TRBV25-1 to TRBJ1-6; D possibly corresponds to TRBD1 (6 bases). Germline V CDR1 and CDR2: MGHDK, SYGVNS. V was pared by 6 bases and J by 7 bases, with 13 bases between. This CDR3 spans 14 amino acids. In nucleotides, the CDR3 is TGTGCCAGCAGCCCTGGACAGTTCAATTCACCCCTCCACTTT. Its translation is CASSPGQFNSPLHF.

The chain recombines TRBV5-1 with TRBJ1-2; 7 nucleotides match TRBD1. The germline CDR1 and CDR2 sequences are SGHRS and YFSETQ. This CDR3 comprises 15 residues. V shed 4 bases, J shed 8 bases, and the junction held 14 bases outside the gene matches. As DNA, the CDR3 is TGCGCCAGCAGCCCAACGGGGACAGACTACTTCGGCTACACCTTC. Its translation is CASSPTGTDYFGYTF.

V is TRBV7-8 and J is TRBJ1-5; D remains ambiguous. Trimming cost V 1 base and J 5 bases, with 9 bases left between them. The length of the CDR3 is 14 residues. Germline CDR1 is SGHVS and CDR2 is FQNEAQ. This chain's CDR3 is CASSLVGGYQPQHF. The DNA for the CDR3 is TGTGCCAGCAGCTTAGTCGGAGGGTATCAGCCCCAGCATTTT.

The rearrangement uses TRBV11-2 and TRBJ2-2, with D tentatively TRBD2 (6 bases). Germline lookup yields CDR1 SGHAT and CDR2 FQNNGV. This CDR3 spans 13 amino acids. V shed 3 bases and J shed 8 bases, with 10 bases lying between them. CDR3 sequence reads: CASSFEGLGELFF. CDR3 DNA sequence: TGTGCCAGCAGCTTTGAGGGACTGGGGGAGCTGTTTTTT. Complete variable domain (other parts from reference TRBV11-2 and TRBJ2-2): EAGVAQSPRYKIIEKRQSVAFWCNPISGHATLYWYQQILGQGPKLLIQFQNNGVVDDSQLPKDRFSAERLKGVDSTLKIQPAKLEDSAVYLCASSFEGLGELFFGEGSRLTVL.

The chain has TRBV27 and TRBJ2-7, with 8 positions matching TRBD2. V shed 2 bases, J shed 2 bases, and the junction held 5 bases outside the gene matches. This CDR3 region has 15 residues. Germline loops: CDR1 MNHEY, CDR2 SMNVEV (reference sequence). The CDR3 DNA follows: TGTGCCAGCAGTTTAACGGGAGGGCAACCCTACGAGCAGTACTTC. As protein: CASSLTGGQPYEQYF.

The gene calls are TRBV2 and TRBJ2-4; maybe TRBD2 (5 bases). The CDR3 consists of 15 residues. V was cut by 6 bases and J by 6 bases, with 18 bases left in between. CDR1 and CDR2 from the germline V gene are SNHLY and FYNNEI. CDR3 region: CASRPERTAGNIQYF. CDR3 nucleotide sequence: TGTGCCAGCAGGCCTGAGAGGACTGCGGGAAACATTCAGTACTTC.

The count of this clone is one. Given a much more abundant clone one base away, this may be a read error. The chain recombines TRBV6-4 with TRBJ2-5; TRBD1 agrees at 9 bases. The germline V gene encodes CDR1 MRHNA and CDR2 SNTAGT. The CDR3 is 13 residues long. Trimming at V came to 6 bases and at J to 5 bases, leaving 4 bases not matched to a gene. The CDR3 region is CASSNDRGETQYF. The CDR3, as DNA: TGTGCCAGCAGCAATGACAGGGGGGAGACCCAGTACTTC.

This clone was counted once. The J gene is TRBJ2-3, the V gene TRBV2; 8 bases map to TRBD2. The CDR3 totals 15 residues. In germline, CDR1 is SNHLY, CDR2 FYNNEI. The V and J ends lost 7 bases and 2 bases, in that order; junction bases with no gene match: 8. The CDR3, as DNA: TGTGCCAGCACCCGGCGGGGGGCGAACACAGATACGCAGTATTTT. Protein: CASTRRGANTDTQYF. Combining the CDR3 with reference TRBV2 and TRBJ2-3 gives the whole variable domain EPEVTQTPSHQVTQMGQEVILRCVPISNHLYFYWYRQILGQKVEFLVSFYNNEISEKSEIFDDQFSVERPDGSNFTLKIRSTKLEDSAMYFCASTRRGANTDTQYFGPGTRLTVL.

The chain has TRBV19 and TRBJ2-3; 7 positions agree with TRBD2. This CDR3 contains 15 residues. Trimming at V came to 5 bases and at J to 0 bases, leaving 5 bases not matched to a gene. Germline V CDR1 and CDR2: LNHDA, SQIVND (reference sequence). The DNA of the CDR3 is TGTGCCAGTAGTGAACTAGCGAGAAGCACAGATACGCAGTATTTT. Amino acid sequence: CASSELARSTDTQYF. The whole variable domain, filled in from reference TRBV19 and TRBJ2-3, reads DGGITQSPKYLFRKEGQNVTLSCEQNLNHDAMYWYRQDPGQGLRLIYYSQIVNDFQKGDIAEGYSVSREKKESFPLTVTSAQKNPTAFYLCASSELARSTDTQYFGPGTRLTVL.

The gene calls are TRBV5-4 and TRBJ2-4, with a weak D call TRBD2 (6 bases). The germline V gene encodes CDR1 SGHNT and CDR2 YYREEE (reference sequence). Trimming cost V 8 bases and J 5 bases, with 17 bases left between them. The CDR3 covers 14 residues. CDR3 residues: CASEEVGGENIQYF. For the CDR3, the DNA is TGTGCCAGTGAGGAAGTGGGGGGTGAAAACATTCAGTACTTC.

The chain is built from TRBV19 and TRBJ1-4, with D unclear. Germline V CDR1 and CDR2: LNHDA, SQIVND (reference sequence). Trimming stripped 7 bases from V and 4 bases from J, with 7 bases between. The CDR3 is 12 residues long. CDR3 DNA sequence: TGTGCCAGTATCGGGTTTAATGAAAAACTGTTTTTT. It codes for CASIGFNEKLFF. Full variable domain (missing parts from reference TRBV19 and TRBJ1-4): DGGITQSPKYLFRKEGQNVTLSCEQNLNHDAMYWYRQDPGQGLRLIYYSQIVNDFQKGDIAEGYSVSREKKESFPLTVTSAQKNPTAFYLCASIGFNEKLFFGSGTQLSVL.

The chain recombines TRBV10-2 with TRBJ2-5; D perhaps matches TRBD2 (6 bases). Germline CDR1 is WSHSY and CDR2 is SAAADI. Trimming stripped 3 bases from V and 0 bases from J, with 11 bases between. CDR3 length: 15 amino acids. The DNA of the CDR3 is TGCGCCAGCAGTGAAGACCGGGACTACCAAGAGACCCAGTACTTC. It specifies CASSEDRDYQETQYF.

The rearrangement uses TRBV13 and TRBJ1-2, with 7 bases matching TRBD1. Germline trimming cut 5 bases from V and 8 bases from J; bases unmatched to any gene: 14. From germline, CDR1 is PRHDT and CDR2 FYEKMQ (reference sequence). CDR3 length: 15 residues. DNA for the CDR3: TGTGCCAGCAGCGCCAGACAGGGTGTTTTAGGAGGCTACACCTTC. Translation gives CASSARQGVLGGYTF.

This chain uses TRBV5-6 with TRBJ2-1; TRBD1 agrees at 7 bases. V gave up 0 bases and J gave up 7 bases; unmatched junction bases: 7. The germline CDR1 and CDR2 sequences are SGHDT and YYEEEE. The CDR3 runs to 15 residues. Here the CDR3 reads CASSLGQGVGNEQFF. CDR3 bases: TGTGCCAGCAGCTTGGGACAGGGAGTGGGAAATGAGCAGTTCTTC.

The count of this clone is one. V and J are TRBV6-1 and TRBJ1-2; TRBD1 aligns across 10 bases. The CDR3 totals 13 residues. CDR1 and CDR2 (germline): MNHNS, SASEGT. The V and J ends lost 8 bases and 2 bases, in that order; junction bases with no gene match: 2. This CDR3 is CASLDRGNYGYTF. The CDR3 DNA reads as TGTGCCAGCTTGGACAGGGGGAACTATGGCTACACCTTC.

The chain couples TRBV7-9 to TRBJ1-4; the D is unclear. The CDR3 runs to 15 residues. Per germline, CDR1 SEHNR and CDR2 FQNEAQ (reference sequence). Trimming pared 1 base from V and 0 bases from J, leaving 6 bases between. The CDR3 region is CASSLGGSTNEKLFF. In DNA, the CDR3 is TGTGCCAGCAGCTTAGGCGGGTCAACTAATGAAAAACTGTTTTTT. Using reference TRBV7-9 and TRBJ1-4 for the parts outside the CDR3, the full variable domain is DTGVSQNPRHKITKRGQNVTFRCDPISEHNRLYWYRQTLGQGPEFLTYFQNEAQLEKSRLLSDRFSAERPKGSFSTLEIQRTEQGDSAMYLCASSLGGSTNEKLFFGSGTQLSVL.